The clone carrying this T cell receptor (beta chain) came up a few times. The antigen remains unidentified. TCRdb reprocessed the RACE reads with MiXCR, giving one entry per CDR3 protein. The table lists around 250,000 distinct CDR3 sequences, 7% to 10% of them singletons. This entry is derived from a study of human T cells and chemical hapten exposure. The overall study: There were per-sample TCR yield variations, arising mainly from small pooled library volume differences. Study results and limitations: Patch test scores rose with PT1 expanded TCR counts, a positive correlation. TCRs exceeding 1 in 1000 frequency stayed unchanged with DPC sensitization.

Time point given: pre-sensitization, week 0. As for treatment: therapeutic diphenylcyclopropenone sensitization with weekly scalp DPC. The source was whole blood, collected in connection with sensitization to the hapten diphenylcyclopropenone (DPC). The receptor comes from a woman aged 40 to 50 with alopecia areata. Some clones in this sample may be carry-over from other donors' samples.

CDR3 DNA sequence: TGTGCCAGCAGGCGATCTGAGGGCTCCTACGAGCAGTACTTC. Translated, it gives CASRRSEGSYEQYF. The V call is TRBV11-3, the J call TRBJ2-7, with D tentatively TRBD2 (5 bases). The V end lost 6 bases, the J end lost 0 bases, and 12 bases lay between the germline ends. Germline V gene sequence: CDR1 SGHNT, CDR2 YENEEA. CDR3 length: 14 residues.